Following are 10 T cell receptor beta chains from one sample sequenced in a study of technical replicates of blood from several donors. Clones were sequenced by immunoSEQ multiplex PCR, and TCRdb holds only the in-frame ones, with some missing. The sample gives fewer than 70,000 clones, less than 95% of which show up once; roughly 0.22% is in the top ten. Sequences were obtained from T cells isolated from PBMCs. The receptors come from a human donor in good health.

The chain couples TRBV6-5 to TRBJ1-4; 9 bases agree with TRBD1. The V gene end was trimmed by 0 bases and the J gene end by 8 bases; junction bases not matched to a gene: 4. There are 15 residues in the CDR3. CDR1 MNHEY and CDR2 SVGAGI come from the germline V gene. The CDR3 DNA reads as TGTGCCAGCAGTTACTCTAGGACAGGGGACGAAAAACTGTTTTTT. Protein product: CASSYSRTGDEKLFF.

The chain is built from TRBV6-5 and TRBJ1-2, with D perhaps matching TRBD1 (5 bases). Looked up from germline, CDR1 is MNHEY and CDR2 is SVGAGI. V lost 2 bases and J lost 3, with 13 bases in between. This CDR3 is built from 15 residues. This CDR3 is CASSYAGGADYGYTF. The CDR3 nucleotides are TGTGCCAGCAGTTACGCCGGGGGAGCTGACTATGGCTACACCTTC.

The rearrangement links TRBV5-1 to TRBJ2-7; no firm D call. From germline, CDR1 is SGHRS and CDR2 YFSETQ. This CDR3 is built from 14 residues. Between the trimmed V and J ends, which lost 0 bases and 5 bases, there was a span of 12 bases. CDR3 bases: TGCGCCAGCAGCTTGGATAGTAGCAAGGACGAGCAGTACTTC. Amino acid sequence: CASSLDSSKDEQYF.

Here the CDR3 reads CASSPRNSGRIQYF. The CDR3 DNA reads as TGTGCCAGCAGCCCCCGAAATAGCGGGAGGATCCAGTACTTC. The chain has TRBV7-9 and TRBJ2-7; 10 positions agree with TRBD2. This CDR3 is built from 14 residues. V lost 5 bases to trimming and J lost 10 bases; unmatched junction nucleotides: 11. The germline gives CDR1 SEHNR, CDR2 FQNEAQ (reference sequence).

This chain links TRBV5-1 with TRBJ2-7, with D unclear. There are 13 residues in the CDR3. V dropped 0 bases and J dropped 4 bases, with 8 bases sitting between them. Germline loops: CDR1 SGHRS, CDR2 YFSETQ. The CDR3, as DNA: TGCGCCAGCAGCTTGGAAGACGGGTACGAGCAGTACTTC. Its protein product is CASSLEDGYEQYF.

The J gene is TRBJ2-3, the V gene TRBV5-1; no definite D call. The length of the CDR3 is 14 residues. Germline-derived CDR1 and CDR2 are SGHRS and YFSETQ. With 0 bases removed from V and 0 bases from J, the gap between germline ends came to 5 bases. CDR3 coding DNA: TGCGCCAGCAGCTTGGCCCTCAGCACAGATACGCAGTATTTT. Its protein is CASSLALSTDTQYF.

The V gene is TRBV5-6, the J gene TRBJ2-1; D might be TRBD2 (5 bases). The germline V gene encodes CDR1 SGHDT and CDR2 YYEEEE. The CDR3 is 16 amino acids. V lost 5 bases and J lost 7, with 22 bases in between. The CDR3 DNA sequence: TGTGCCAGCAGTCGGAAACTACGGGAAATAAGGAATGAGCAGTTCTTC. It translates to CASSRKLREIRNEQFF.

The chain recombines TRBV6-5 with TRBJ2-7; weak D call: TRBD2 (5 bases). Between the trimmed V and J ends, which lost 5 bases and 0 bases, there was a span of 14 bases. Germline CDR1 is MNHEY and CDR2 is SVGAGI. The length of the CDR3 is 15 residues. Here the CDR3 reads CASSPRSRASYEQYF. Written as DNA, the CDR3 is TGTGCCAGCAGTCCCCGATCGCGGGCCTCCTACGAGCAGTACTTC.

The chain uses TRBV5-6 and TRBJ2-7; D may be TRBD2 (5 bases). The V end lost 1 base, the J end lost 4 bases, and 12 bases lay between the germline ends. CDR3 size: 14 residues. Looked up from germline, CDR1 is SGHDT and CDR2 is YYEEEE. CDR3 nucleotide sequence: TGTGCCAGCAGCTTGCCGGGATCCCCATACGAGCAGTACTTC. Amino acid sequence: CASSLPGSPYEQYF.

The V call is TRBV7-6, the J call TRBJ2-7; 10 bases map to TRBD1. V shed 5 bases, J shed 2 bases, and the junction held 3 bases outside the gene matches. This CDR3 has 14 amino acids. CDR1 and CDR2 from the germline V gene are SGHVS and FNYEAQ. The CDR3 DNA sequence: TGTGCCAGCAGCGGGACAGGGGATACCTACGAGCAGTACTTC. It yields the protein CASSGTGDTYEQYF.